This TCR beta chain was retrieved from a study of blood T cell repertoires in COVID-19 (dated by TCRdb to 2019 to 2021). For context, the study as a whole: The collaborator samples originated in the United States, Italy and Spain and spanned the acute and convalescent phases of COVID-19. Subjects who had been exposed to COVID-19, were actively infected with it, or had recovered from it provided the deeply sampled blood TCRbeta repertoires that made up the dataset. Samples came from the ongoing ImmuneRACE study (first 160 participants) plus 1,254 subjects from 6 global collaborators. Where HLA class I and class II types were available, the types were taken from metadata supplied by the sample provider, not from assay-based typing. Sample metadata almost always included a de-identified subject ID, COVID-19 status, age in years and sex. A freely available public database, intended as a resource for researchers studying the immune response to SARS-CoV-2, is where the repertoires were released. The prospective study material was composed of cDNA or gDNA derived from T cells, B-cell-depleted T cells, or PBMCs. Results and caveats for the whole study, not just this receptor: How much clinical and demographic metadata was included differed by source and by participant, and the metadata was provided uncurated.

Whole blood was collected in K2EDTA tubes by collaborating institutions according to the institutions' own protocols. For TCRbeta analysis, collaborators shipped samples as frozen whole blood, isolated PBMCs, or DNA extracted from either of those sample types. A note on this clone: Its recognized antigen is unknown. No clone much larger than this one lies a single base away; base qualities are absent.

TCRbeta CDR3 regions were amplified from genomic DNA by means of the immunoSEQ Assay, a bias-controlled multiplex PCR. As for how the authors treated the data: Within the assay, amplification of reference gene primers was used to estimate how many nucleated cells each sample contained. To quantify the absolute abundance of each unique TCRbeta CDR3 rearrangement, sequence reads were collapsed and filtered. For each sample, productive Simpson clonality was calculated by taking the square root of Simpson's diversity index across productive rearrangements. The source is immuneACCESS, and TCRdb retained only in-frame sequences with V and J called. Part of the clones is not carried over; for the studies checked, unresolved V genes explain less than half of this, and the remainder is unexplained. The V and J calls and clone size come from that table; D and trimming were worked out from the DNA. The sample table contains 40,000 to 55,000 clones; only one count was recorded for about nine tenths of them. The ten largest make up roughly an eighth of the sample.

V is cut by 0 bases and J by 4 bases, and the space between the germline ends is 10 bases. CDR1 and CDR2 are drawn from the germline V gene (reference sequence): LGHDT, YNNKEL. The CDR3 has 15 amino acids, counting the end cysteine and phenylalanine. The retained sequence is limited to the CDR3, 45 bases, with the frame set at the first base. Recombination joined TRBV3-1 (or the pseudogene TRBV3-2) with TRBJ2-4, and the D gene may be TRBD1, 5 bases matching. The source is a human donor in a cohort sampled during active COVID-19. The specimen was peripheral blood. The CDR3 region reads CASSQDLQVKNIQYF. The DNA reads TGTGCCAGCAGCCAAGATTTACAGGTAAAAAACATTCAGTACTTC.